These T cell receptor beta chains were read from a single sample in a study of blood T cell repertoires in COVID-19. Clones were sequenced by immunoSEQ multiplex PCR, and TCRdb holds only the in-frame ones, with some missing. The table has about 190,000 clones, about 81% seen once. Sequencing used PBMCs or T cells enriched from blood (not recorded which). Receptor source: a woman aged 25 to 39 who had recovered from COVID-19. CDR3s include the opening cysteine and the closing phenylalanine or tryptophan. D genes are given only for firm matches. Size is omitted from some rows. Given values are once, few, many or a class for expanded clones.

abundance: -
v_gene: TRBV10-1
d_gene: -
j_gene: TRBJ2-2
CDR3nt: TGCGCCAGCAGGGGTCAGGCTACCACCGGGGAGCTGTTTTTT
CDR3aa: CASRGQATTGELFF

abundance: -
v_gene: TRBV30
d_gene: TRBD2
j_gene: TRBJ2-3
CDR3nt: TGTGCCTGGAACTGGTATGGGACTAGCGGGAGAGCTAGCACAGATACGCAGTATTTT
CDR3aa: CAWNWYGTSGRASTDTQYF

abundance: -
v_gene: TRBV19
d_gene: TRBD2
j_gene: TRBJ2-1
CDR3nt: TGTGCCAGTAGTATAGGCCTAGCGGAAGGATACAATGAGCAGTTCTTC
CDR3aa: CASSIGLAEGYNEQFF

abundance: -
v_gene: TRBV20-1
d_gene: -
j_gene: TRBJ2-4
CDR3nt: TGCAGTGCTGGACAGCCAAACATTCAGTACTTC
CDR3aa: CSAGQPNIQYF

abundance: -
v_gene: TRBV23-1
d_gene: -
j_gene: TRBJ1-4
CDR3nt: TGCGCCAGCAGTCCCTCGGGGTCCGGGAGGGAAAAACTGTTTTTT
CDR3aa: CASSPSGSGREKLFF

abundance: -
v_gene: TRBV5-6
d_gene: TRBD1
j_gene: TRBJ1-1
CDR3nt: TGTGCCAGCAGCTTGTCGATCAGGGGGGTCGTCGCTGAAGCTTTCTTT
CDR3aa: CASSLSIRGVVAEAFF

abundance: -
v_gene: TRBV4-1
d_gene: -
j_gene: TRBJ2-7
CDR3nt: TGCGCCAGCAGCCAGGAGAGTAGTTCTAGCAGCTACGAGCAGTACTTC
CDR3aa: CASSQESSSSSYEQYF

abundance: once
v_gene: TRBV11-3
d_gene: TRBD1
j_gene: TRBJ2-2
CDR3nt: TGTGCCAGCAGCCCTCGGGACAGGGGAGACACCGGGGAGCTGTTTTTT
CDR3aa: CASSPRDRGDTGELFF

abundance: -
v_gene: TRBV18
d_gene: -
j_gene: TRBJ1-1
CDR3nt: TGTGCCAGCTCACCCAACAGGGCGGACACTGAAGCTTTCTTT
CDR3aa: CASSPNRADTEAFF

abundance: -
v_gene: TRBV5-4
d_gene: -
j_gene: TRBJ2-1
CDR3nt: TGTGCCAGCAACTCCCACAGGGATGAGCAGTTCTTC
CDR3aa: CASNSHRDEQFF

abundance: -
v_gene: TRBV27
d_gene: TRBD1
j_gene: TRBJ1-6
CDR3nt: TGTGCCAGCAGTTGGGACAGGGGGCTATCACCCCTCCACTTT
CDR3aa: CASSWDRGLSPLHF

abundance: -
v_gene: TRBV27
d_gene: TRBD1
j_gene: TRBJ2-6
CDR3nt: TGTGCCAGCAGTTTATCTCTAAGGACAGGGGTCGGGGCCAACGTCCTGACTTTC
CDR3aa: CASSLSLRTGVGANVLTF

abundance: -
v_gene: TRBV7-8
d_gene: TRBD2
j_gene: TRBJ2-3
CDR3nt: TGTGCCAGCAGCTTACTAGCGGGGGGATCAGATACGCAGTATTTT
CDR3aa: CASSLLAGGSDTQYF

abundance: once
v_gene: TRBV3-1/TRBV3-2
d_gene: TRBD2
j_gene: TRBJ2-5
CDR3nt: TGTGCCAGCAGTACCGGACTAGCGGGGGGCTTACCAAAAGAGACCCAGTACTTC
CDR3aa: CASSTGLAGGLPKETQYF

abundance: -
v_gene: TRBV27
d_gene: -
j_gene: TRBJ1-1
CDR3nt: TGTGCCAGCAGTTCAGAGGACAGATTTAACACTGAAGCTTTCTTT
CDR3aa: CASSSEDRFNTEAFF

abundance: -
v_gene: TRBV30
d_gene: -
j_gene: TRBJ1-1
CDR3nt: TGTGCCTGGAGCAGGGTCGAAGCTTTCTTT
CDR3aa: CAWSRVEAFF

abundance: -
v_gene: TRBV2
d_gene: TRBD1
j_gene: TRBJ2-7
CDR3nt: TGTGCCAGCAGTGAGACAGGGCCCGCCTACGAGCAGTACTTC
CDR3aa: CASSETGPAYEQYF

abundance: -
v_gene: TRBV27
d_gene: TRBD1
j_gene: TRBJ2-2
CDR3nt: TGTGCCAGCAGTTTATCCCCTACAGGGGCCGGGGAGCTGTTTTTT
CDR3aa: CASSLSPTGAGELFF

abundance: -
v_gene: TRBV10-3
d_gene: TRBD1
j_gene: TRBJ2-5
CDR3nt: TGTGCCATCAGACCCGGGACAGGGGCCCAAGAGACCCAGTACTTC
CDR3aa: CAIRPGTGAQETQYF

abundance: -
v_gene: TRBV7-2
d_gene: TRBD2
j_gene: TRBJ2-1
CDR3nt: TGTGCCAGCAGGCGGGAAGCGGGGGGGTTCGTAGGAGAGCAGTTCTTC
CDR3aa: CASRREAGGFVGEQFF

abundance: -
v_gene: TRBV30
d_gene: TRBD2
j_gene: TRBJ2-1
CDR3nt: TGTGCCTGGAGTGTGGGGACTAGCGGGTACAACAATGAGCAGTTCTTC
CDR3aa: CAWSVGTSGYNNEQFF

abundance: -
v_gene: TRBV7-2
d_gene: -
j_gene: TRBJ1-5
CDR3nt: TGTGCCAGCAGCCAGAACGGCGGGAATCAGCCCCAGCATTTT
CDR3aa: CASSQNGGNQPQHF

abundance: -
v_gene: TRBV24-1
d_gene: -
j_gene: TRBJ2-1
CDR3nt: TGTGCCACCAGTGGCCCCCAGGGTTCCCATCACAATGAGCAGTTCTTC
CDR3aa: CATSGPQGSHHNEQFF